These T cell receptor beta chains were read from a single sample in a study of T cell changes during pregnancy in multiple sclerosis. Sequencing used immunoSEQ multiplex PCR; TCRdb keeps in-frame clones, though not all of them. This table has some 80,000 clones, roughly 92% appearing once. The sample was peripheral blood, taken in the first trimester of pregnancy. The receptors originated from a female donor with multiple sclerosis, enrolled in a pregnancy study. The CDR3 runs from the conserved cysteine through the conserved F or W. D genes are given only for firm matches. Size tells how often a clone was seen (once, few, many) or the class of an expanded clone, and some rows leave it out.

>TRBV5-4|NA|NA|TRBJ2-7
TGTGCCAGCAGCTTGTCCAGGGGCACCTACGAGCAGTACTTC
CASSLSRGTYEQYF
>TRBV18|once|TRBD1|TRBJ2-7
TGTGCCAGCTCACCAGGGACAGGGATATCCTACGAGCAGTACTTC
CASSPGTGISYEQYF
>TRBV29-1|NA|TRBD2|TRBJ2-3
TGCAGCGTTGGGGGGCTAGCGGGGGAGAAAGTAGGTCCAGATACGCAGTATTTT
CSVGGLAGEKVGPDTQYF
>TRBV6-1|NA|NA|TRBJ1-2
TGTGCCAGCAGTGAAGAAGTGAGGGCACGCGTCAATGGCTACACCTTC
CASSEEVRARVNGYTF
>TRBV7-2|once|TRBD2|TRBJ2-5
TGTGCCAGCAGCCTCCTAGCGGGGGGGTCGGAGACCCAGTACTTC
CASSLLAGGSETQYF
>TRBV9|NA|NA|TRBJ1-4
TGTGCCAGCAGCGCCGGTTTAGGGGAAACTAATGAAAAACTGTTTTTT
CASSAGLGETNEKLFF
>TRBV7-2|NA|NA|TRBJ2-1
TGTGCCAGCTCGGTGGGGACAGAGCAGTTCTTC
CASSVGTEQFF
>TRBV7-2|few|TRBD2|TRBJ2-4
TGTGCCAGCAGCTTCGGGAGGGCCAAAAACATTCAGTACTTC
CASSFGRAKNIQYF
>TRBV15|few|NA|TRBJ2-3
TGTGCCACCATGGAATCAGGCACTAGCACAGATACGCAGTATTTT
CATMESGTSTDTQYF
>TRBV7-9|once|NA|TRBJ2-1
TGTGCCAGCAGCTTAGCGCGGGTCCTGGAGAATGAGCAGTTCTTC
CASSLARVLENEQFF
>TRBV11-2|NA|NA|TRBJ2-5
TGTGCCAGCAGCCCCGTTTCGGAGACCCAGTACTTC
CASSPVSETQYF
>TRBV6-6|NA|NA|TRBJ2-1
TGTGCCAGCAGTTACTCGCAACTGTCCTACAATGAGCAGTTCTTC
CASSYSQLSYNEQFF
>TRBV19|NA|TRBD1|TRBJ1-5
TGTGCCAGTAGTCAACAGGGGGCGGGTCAGCCCCAGCATTTT
CASSQQGAGQPQHF
>TRBV7-9|NA|NA|TRBJ1-6
TGTGCCAGCAGCTCCGGACAGCCGAATTCACCCCTCCACTTT
CASSSGQPNSPLHF
>TRBV28|NA|NA|TRBJ2-1
TGTGCCAGCAGTTTGTTTAGACTGAGCTCCTACAATGAGCAGTTCTTC
CASSLFRLSSYNEQFF
>TRBV28|NA|NA|TRBJ2-3
TGTGCCAGCAGTTTAGGCGGGAACACAGATACGCAGTATTTT
CASSLGGNTDTQYF
>TRBV6-5|NA|NA|TRBJ1-1
TGTGCCAGCAGTTACGGAAGGGGTGGGTTTACTGAAGCTTTCTTT
CASSYGRGGFTEAFF
>TRBV18|NA|NA|TRBJ2-2
TGTGCCAGCTCACCACAACCCCCCGGACACCCGACCGGGGAGCTGTTTTTT
CASSPQPPGHPTGELFF
>TRBV5-1|NA|NA|TRBJ1-2
TGCGCCAGCAGCTTGGGCAGGGGTGCGGGCTATGGCTACACCTTC
CASSLGRGAGYGYTF
>TRBV30|once|TRBD2|TRBJ2-2
TGTGCCTGGAGCCCTACCCGACTAGCGACCGGGGAGCTGTTTTTT
CAWSPTRLATGELFF
>TRBV5-6|few|TRBD2|TRBJ2-7
TGTGCCAGCAGCACCACCGGGACTATCCCCTACGAGCAGTACTTC
CASSTTGTIPYEQYF
>TRBV5-4|NA|NA|TRBJ1-4
TGTGCCAGCAGCTTGGGTTTCGGGACAACTAATGAAAAACTGTTTTTT
CASSLGFGTTNEKLFF
>TRBV13|NA|TRBD1|TRBJ2-7
TGTGCCAGCAGCGGAGACAGGGTCTCCTACGAGCAGTACTTC
CASSGDRVSYEQYF
>TRBV5-1|NA|NA|TRBJ2-7
TGCGCCAGCAGCTCGACTACCTACGAGCAGTACTTC
CASSSTTYEQYF
>TRBV7-9|NA|NA|TRBJ1-5
TGTGCCAGCAGCCCGGGGGGCAGCGGCAATCAGCCCCAGCATTTT
CASSPGGSGNQPQHF
>TRBV14|NA|TRBD2|TRBJ2-7
TGTGCCAGCAGCCAAGAGGGACTAGCGGGTTTCTCCTACGAGCAGTACTTC
CASSQEGLAGFSYEQYF
>TRBV30|NA|NA|TRBJ1-2
TGTGCCTGGAGTGTTGGGAGGGACTATGGCTACACCTTC
CAWSVGRDYGYTF
>TRBV4-1|NA|NA|TRBJ1-2
TGCGCCAGCAGCCAAGGGTTTCAGTTCAGGGGCTATGGCTACACCTTC
CASSQGFQFRGYGYTF
>TRBV7-9|NA|NA|TRBJ1-6
TGTGCCAGCAGCTCGGGTAATTCACCCCTCCACTTT
CASSSGNSPLHF
>TRBV18|NA|NA|TRBJ1-1
TGTGCCAGCTCACCGTCACTGACAGCGACCAGTGAAGCTTTCTTT
CASSPSLTATSEAFF
>TRBV9|NA|TRBD1|TRBJ1-3
TGTGCCAGCAGCGAGAGGGGCGACAGGGGGCCTGGAAACACCATATATTTT
CASSERGDRGPGNTIYF
>TRBV28|once|NA|TRBJ1-5
TGTGCCAGCAGCCTATATCAGCCCCAGCATTTT
CASSLYQPQHF
>TRBV30|NA|NA|TRBJ1-2
TGTGCCTGGAGTCCGACCTCAGTTGGGGGAGGGTATGGCTACACCTTC
CAWSPTSVGGGYGYTF
>TRBV4-2|NA|NA|TRBJ1-1
TGTGCCAGCAGCCAAGACCGGGGATTGAACGCTGAAGCTTTCTTT
CASSQDRGLNAEAFF
>TRBV7-3|once|TRBD1|TRBJ1-2
TGTGCCAGCAGCCGATCGGGACAGGGGGCTGATGGCTACACCTTC
CASSRSGQGADGYTF
>TRBV5-6|NA|NA|TRBJ2-7
TGTGCCAGCAGCTTGGAGGAGGTTGGGCGTCCAACCTACGAGCAGTACTTC
CASSLEEVGRPTYEQYF
>TRBV14|NA|TRBD2|TRBJ2-1
TGTGCCAGCAGCCAATACCAAGGAGCGGGAGCGGCTGAGCAGTTCTTC
CASSQYQGAGAAEQFF
>TRBV5-1|NA|TRBD1|TRBJ1-1
TGCGCCAGCAGCCGACAGGGACAGAACACTGAAGCTTTCTTT
CASSRQGQNTEAFF
>TRBV25-1|NA|TRBD1|TRBJ1-1
TGTGCCAGCAGCGGACAGGGCCACACTGAAGCTTTCTTT
CASSGQGHTEAFF
>TRBV7-9|NA|NA|TRBJ2-7
TGTGCCAGCAGCTTAGGTAATAATCCCTACGAGGGGCAGTACTTC
CASSLGNNPYEGQYF
>TRBV6-1|NA|NA|TRBJ1-2
TGTGCCAGCAGTGCCACAGGGAACTATGGCTACACCTTC
CASSATGNYGYTF